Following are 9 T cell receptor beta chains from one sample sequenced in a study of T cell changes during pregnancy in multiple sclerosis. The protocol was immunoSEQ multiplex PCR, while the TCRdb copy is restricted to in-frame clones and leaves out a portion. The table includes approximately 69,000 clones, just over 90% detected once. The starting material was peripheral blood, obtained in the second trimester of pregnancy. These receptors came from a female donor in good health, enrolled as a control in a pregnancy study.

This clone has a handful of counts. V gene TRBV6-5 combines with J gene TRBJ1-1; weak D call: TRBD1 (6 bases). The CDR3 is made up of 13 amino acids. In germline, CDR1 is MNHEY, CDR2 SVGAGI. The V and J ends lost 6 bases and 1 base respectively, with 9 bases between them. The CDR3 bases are TGTGCCAGCAGCCCACAGGGGAACACTGAAGCTTTCTTT. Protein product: CASSPQGNTEAFF.

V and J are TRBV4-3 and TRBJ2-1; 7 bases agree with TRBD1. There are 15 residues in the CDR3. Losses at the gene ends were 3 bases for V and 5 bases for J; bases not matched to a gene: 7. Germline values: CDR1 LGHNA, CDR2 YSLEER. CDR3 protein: CASSHSGTADNEQFF. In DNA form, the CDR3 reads TGCGCCAGCAGCCACTCGGGGACAGCGGACAATGAGCAGTTCTTC.

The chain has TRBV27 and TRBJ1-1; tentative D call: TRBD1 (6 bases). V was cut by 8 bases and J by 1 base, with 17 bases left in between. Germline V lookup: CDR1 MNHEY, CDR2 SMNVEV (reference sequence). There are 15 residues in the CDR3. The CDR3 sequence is CASYRGAGSNTEAFF. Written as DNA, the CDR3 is TGTGCCAGCTACCGGGGGGCAGGGTCGAACACTGAAGCTTTCTTT.

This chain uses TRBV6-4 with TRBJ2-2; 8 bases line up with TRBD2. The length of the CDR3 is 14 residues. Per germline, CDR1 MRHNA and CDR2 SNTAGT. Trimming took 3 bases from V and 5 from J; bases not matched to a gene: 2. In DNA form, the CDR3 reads TGTGCCAGCAGTGAAGGCGGGGGGACCGGGGAGCTGTTTTTT. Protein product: CASSEGGGTGELFF.

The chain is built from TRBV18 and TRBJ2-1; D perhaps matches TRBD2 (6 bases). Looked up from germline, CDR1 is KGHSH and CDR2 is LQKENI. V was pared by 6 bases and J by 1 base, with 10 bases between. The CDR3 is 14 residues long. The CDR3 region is CASSPGTSYNEQFF. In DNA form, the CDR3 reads TGTGCCAGCTCTCCGGGGACTTCCTACAATGAGCAGTTCTTC.

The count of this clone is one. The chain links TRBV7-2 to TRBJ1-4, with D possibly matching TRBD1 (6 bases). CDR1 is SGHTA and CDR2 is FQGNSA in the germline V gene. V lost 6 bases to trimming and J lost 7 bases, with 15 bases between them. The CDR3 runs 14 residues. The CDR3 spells CASRYDRSSEKLFF. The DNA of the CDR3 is TGTGCCAGCAGGTACGACAGGTCGTCTGAAAAACTGTTTTTT.

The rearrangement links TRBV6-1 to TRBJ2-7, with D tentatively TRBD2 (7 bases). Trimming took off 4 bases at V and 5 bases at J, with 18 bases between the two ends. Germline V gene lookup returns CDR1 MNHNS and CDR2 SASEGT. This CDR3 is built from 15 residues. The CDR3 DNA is TGTGCCAGCAGTGGCTACCAAGGGGGGGCGGACGAGCAGTACTTC. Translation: CASSGYQGGADEQYF.

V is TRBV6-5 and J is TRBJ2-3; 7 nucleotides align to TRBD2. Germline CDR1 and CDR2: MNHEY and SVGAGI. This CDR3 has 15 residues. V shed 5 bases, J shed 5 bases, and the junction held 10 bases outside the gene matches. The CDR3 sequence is CASSRGTGEGDTQYF. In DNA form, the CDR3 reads TGTGCCAGCAGTCGCGGTACCGGGGAGGGAGATACGCAGTATTTT.

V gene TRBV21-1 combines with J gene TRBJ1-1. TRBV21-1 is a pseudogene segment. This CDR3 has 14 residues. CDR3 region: CASSPRVSHTEAFF. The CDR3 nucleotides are TGTGCCAGCAGCCCGAGGGTCTCCCACACTGAAGCTTTCTTT.